This TCR beta chain was profiled in a study of blood T cell repertoires in COVID-19. Study details: Spain, Italy and the United States supplied samples that represented acute and convalescent COVID-19.

The CDR3 spans 15 residues. Germline CDR1 is MGHRA and CDR2 is YSYEKL. Trimming took off 4 bases at V and 0 bases at J, with 13 bases between the two ends. Categorization into cohorts depended on clinical history that participants reported. How the authors handled the data: Amplification with reference gene primers provided the estimates of nucleated cell counts. Sequenced by immunoSEQ multiplex PCR; TCRdb stores in-frame clones only, minus some. D and trimming come from the DNA, and the V and J calls and clone size come from that table. The table shows 150,000 to 200,000 clones, with approximately 88% occurring only once.

The TCR was taken from a woman between 18 and 29 years old who had recovered from COVID-19. Sequencing input: PBMCs or T cells enriched from blood (not recorded which). The gene calls are TRBV4-1 and TRBJ2-7; perhaps TRBD2 as D (6 bases). The CDR3 spells CASSPGRDGSYEQYF. The CDR3 DNA is TGCGCCAGCAGCCCCGGGCGGGACGGCTCCTACGAGCAGTACTTC.